This is a list of T cell receptor beta chains from one sample in a study of CD8+CD57+ T cells in acquired aplastic anemia. TCRdb used MiXCR to reprocess the reads, holding one entry per CDR3 protein. Among about 80,000 distinct CDR3 sequences listed, under 50% were seen once. Sequencing used sorted CD4+, CD8+, or CD8+CD57+ T cells (not recorded which) from PBMCs. These receptors originate from a human donor in good health, serving as a control. Each CDR3 is given with its conserved first and last residue. Fields, in order: V gene, J gene, D gene, clone size, CDR3 protein, CDR3 DNA. A D gene is named only where the DNA matches it firmly. Clone size is given for some rows only: seen once, a few or many times, or a class if the clone is expanded.

V: TRBV12-3/TRBV12-4; J: TRBJ2-1; D: .; size: many; CDR3: CASSVYRDNEQFF; DNA: TGTGCCAGCAGTGTATACAGGGACAATGAGCAGTTCTTC
V: TRBV6-5; J: TRBJ2-5; D: .; size: .; CDR3: CASSYSLLVQETQYF; DNA: TGTGCCAGCAGTTACTCGCTTTTGGTGCAAGAGACCCAGTACTTC
V: TRBV15; J: TRBJ2-7; D: TRBD2; size: .; CDR3: CATSRGTSGASYEQYF; DNA: TGTGCCACCAGCAGAGGGACTAGCGGGGCCTCCTACGAGCAGTACTTC
V: TRBV20-1; J: TRBJ2-1; D: TRBD2; size: .; CDR3: CSARKLLAESLNEQFF; DNA: TGCAGTGCTCGTAAGTTACTAGCGGAGAGCCTGAATGAGCAGTTCTTC
V: TRBV27; J: TRBJ2-3; D: .; size: many; CDR3: CASSLDGGTDTQYF; DNA: TGTGCCAGCAGTTTAGACGGGGGCACAGATACGCAGTATTTT
V: TRBV5-1; J: TRBJ1-2; D: TRBD1; size: many; CDR3: CASKQGPSYGYTF; DNA: TGCGCCAGCAAACAGGGGCCGTCCTATGGCTACACCTTC
V: TRBV10-2; J: TRBJ1-2; D: TRBD1; size: .; CDR3: CASRGQNNYGYTF; DNA: TGCGCCAGCAGGGGACAGAACAACTATGGCTACACCTTC
V: TRBV10-3; J: TRBJ1-5; D: .; size: once; CDR3: CAISELGGDQPQHF; DNA: TGTGCCATCAGTGAGCTCGGGGGCGATCAGCCCCAGCATTTT
V: TRBV12-3/TRBV12-4; J: TRBJ2-7; D: .; size: many; CDR3: CASSLGGGPTEQYF; DNA: TGTGCCAGCTCATTAGGGGGAGGGCCAACCGAGCAGTACTTC
V: TRBV7-6; J: TRBJ2-7; D: TRBD1; size: .; CDR3: CASSLAVDREIEQYF; DNA: TGTGCCAGCAGCTTAGCGGTGGACAGGGAAATAGAGCAGTACTTC
V: TRBV2; J: TRBJ2-7; D: TRBD1; size: .; CDR3: CASSGQGYEQYF; DNA: TGTGCCAGCAGTGGACAGGGCTACGAGCAGTACTTC
V: TRBV7-2; J: TRBJ1-1; D: TRBD1; size: .; CDR3: CASSRTGGHTEAFF; DNA: TGTGCCAGCAGTAGGACAGGGGGGCACACTGAAGCTTTCTTT
V: TRBV20-1; J: TRBJ2-1; D: TRBD2; size: many; CDR3: CSAERGTSGNNEQFF; DNA: TGCAGTGCCGAGAGGGGGACTAGCGGCAACAATGAGCAGTTCTTC
V: TRBV12-3/TRBV12-4; J: TRBJ2-7; D: .; size: many; CDR3: CASSLFGAEQYF; DNA: TGTGCCAGCAGTTTATTTGGGGCCGAGCAGTACTTC
V: TRBV6-6; J: TRBJ1-1; D: .; size: many; CDR3: CASSYGGEHTEAFF; DNA: TGTGCCAGCAGTTACGGGGGCGAGCACACTGAAGCTTTCTTT
V: TRBV2; J: TRBJ2-7; D: .; size: .; CDR3: CASSGWGDKSYGQYF; DNA: TGTGCCAGCAGTGGGTGGGGGGACAAATCCTACGGGCAGTACTTC
V: TRBV19; J: TRBJ2-7; D: TRBD1; size: .; CDR3: CASSIMVGTGLGEQYF; DNA: TGTGCCAGTAGTATAATGGTCGGGACAGGGCTGGGTGAGCAGTACTTC
V: TRBV27; J: TRBJ1-2; D: .; size: .; CDR3: CASMSTGGANGYTF; DNA: TGTGCCAGCATGTCGACTGGAGGGGCAAATGGCTACACCTTC
V: TRBV30; J: TRBJ1-1; D: TRBD1; size: .; CDR3: CAWTNGQGGTEAFF; DNA: TGTGCCTGGACCAATGGACAGGGAGGCACTGAAGCTTTCTTT
V: TRBV19; J: TRBJ2-7; D: TRBD1; size: .; CDR3: CASSTTGGGYEQYF; DNA: TGTGCCAGTAGCACGACAGGGGGTGGCTACGAGCAGTACTTC
V: TRBV19; J: TRBJ1-2; D: .; size: many; CDR3: CASSDNRVGYTF; DNA: TGTGCCAGTAGTGATAACAGGGTCGGCTACACCTTC
V: TRBV9; J: TRBJ2-7; D: TRBD2; size: many; CDR3: CASSVGTSGNSYEQYF; DNA: TGTGCCAGCAGCGTAGGGACTAGCGGGAACTCCTACGAGCAGTACTTC
V: TRBV25-1; J: TRBJ1-6; D: TRBD1; size: many; CDR3: CASSQQGAVNSPLHF; DNA: TGTGCCAGCAGTCAACAGGGGGCGGTAAATTCACCCCTCCACTTT
V: TRBV3-1; J: TRBJ1-1; D: .; size: .; CDR3: CASSQVGWAGDTEAFF; DNA: TGTGCCAGCAGCCAAGTGGGGTGGGCGGGAGACACTGAAGCTTTCTTT
V: TRBV25-1; J: TRBJ2-5; D: TRBD2; size: few; CDR3: CASSKTGTSGRVEETQYF; DNA: TGTGCCAGCAGTAAAACCGGGACTAGCGGACGAGTCGAAGAGACCCAGTACTTC
V: TRBV7-9; J: TRBJ1-5; D: TRBD1; size: .; CDR3: CASSLGQGSQPQHF; DNA: TGTGCCAGCAGCTTAGGACAGGGGAGTCAGCCCCAGCATTTT
V: TRBV5-4; J: TRBJ2-7; D: .; size: few; CDR3: CASSLLEGAQTYEQYF; DNA: TGTGCCAGCAGCTTATTGGAGGGGGCGCAAACCTACGAGCAGTACTTC
V: TRBV7-9; J: TRBJ2-5; D: .; size: many; CDR3: CASSLPDIQETQYF; DNA: TGTGCCAGCAGCTTACCGGACATCCAAGAGACCCAGTACTTC
V: TRBV7-3; J: TRBJ2-3; D: .; size: .; CDR3: CASSLYREFTDTQYF; DNA: TGTGCCAGCAGCTTATACCGGGAATTCACAGATACGCAGTATTTT
V: TRBV6-1; J: TRBJ1-2; D: .; size: once; CDR3: CASSEVAKGRTNYGYTF; DNA: TGTGCCAGCAGTGAAGTTGCAAAGGGACGCACGAACTATGGCTACACCTTC
V: TRBV25-1; J: TRBJ1-5; D: .; size: .; CDR3: CASSESLGQSDQPQHF; DNA: TGTGCCAGCAGTGAGTCGCTAGGACAGAGCGACCAGCCCCAGCATTTT
V: TRBV6-5; J: TRBJ1-2; D: .; size: .; CDR3: CASSLGEGKDGYTF; DNA: TGTGCCAGCAGTTTGGGAGAGGGGAAGGATGGCTACACCTTC
V: TRBV14; J: TRBJ1-2; D: .; size: .; CDR3: CAGNQYINYGYTF; DNA: TGTGCCGGCAACCAATACATTAACTATGGCTACACCTTC
V: TRBV20-1; J: TRBJ2-4; D: .; size: .; CDR3: CSARDGGGLNIQYF; DNA: TGCAGTGCTAGAGATGGAGGGGGGCTAAACATTCAGTACTTC
V: TRBV3-1; J: TRBJ2-5; D: .; size: few; CDR3: CASSLASDETQYF; DNA: TGTGCCAGCAGCCTAGCCAGCGACGAGACCCAGTACTTC
V: TRBV20-1; J: TRBJ2-5; D: TRBD2; size: .; CDR3: CSAGDYVVETQYF; DNA: TGCAGTGCTGGGGACTACGTTGTCGAGACCCAGTACTTC
V: TRBV5-1; J: TRBJ1-1; D: .; size: many; CDR3: CASSLAGQNTEAFF; DNA: TGCGCCAGCAGCTTGGCCGGACAGAACACTGAAGCTTTCTTT
V: TRBV28; J: TRBJ1-2; D: .; size: .; CDR3: CASSYNGARGYAF; DNA: TGTGCCAGCAGTTACAACGGGGCTCGAGGCTACGCCTTC
V: TRBV10-1; J: TRBJ2-7; D: TRBD1; size: .; CDR3: CASTPDRGSYEQYF; DNA: TGCGCCAGCACTCCCGACAGGGGATCCTACGAGCAGTACTTC
V: TRBV11-1; J: TRBJ2-1; D: .; size: .; CDR3: CASSRRKWGQNEQFF; DNA: TGTGCCAGCAGCCGCCGCAAGTGGGGGCAAAATGAGCAGTTCTTC
V: TRBV27; J: TRBJ1-4; D: .; size: few; CDR3: CASSLLTGEEKLFF; DNA: TGTGCCAGCAGTTTATTGACAGGAGAGGAAAAACTGTTTTTT
V: TRBV14; J: TRBJ2-3; D: TRBD2; size: .; CDR3: CASSQDLAGAQYF; DNA: TGTGCCAGCAGCCAAGATCTAGCGGGGGCGCAGTATTTT
V: TRBV10-1; J: TRBJ1-1; D: .; size: many; CDR3: CASSESGLTWGNTEAFF; DNA: TGCGCCAGCAGTGAGTCGGGGCTCACTTGGGGGAACACTGAAGCTTTCTTT
V: TRBV13; J: TRBJ1-3; D: .; size: .; CDR3: CASSSIDKSSGNTIYF; DNA: TGTGCCAGCAGCTCGATTGACAAGAGCTCTGGAAACACCATATATTTT
V: TRBV11-2; J: TRBJ2-2; D: .; size: .; CDR3: CASSVGYGRKTGELFF; DNA: TGTGCCAGCAGCGTGGGGTATGGGCGGAAGACCGGGGAGCTGTTTTTT
V: TRBV29-1; J: TRBJ1-2; D: .; size: .; CDR3: CSVRTHGYTF; DNA: TGCAGCGTTAGGACCCATGGCTACACCTTC
V: TRBV16; J: TRBJ2-7; D: .; size: .; CDR3: CASSQSGDRKYEQYF; DNA: TGTGCCAGCAGCCAATCCGGAGACAGGAAGTACGAGCAGTACTTC
V: TRBV9; J: TRBJ1-2; D: .; size: .; CDR3: CASSGPWGYTF; DNA: TGTGCCAGCAGCGGTCCGTGGGGCTACACCTTC
V: TRBV15; J: TRBJ2-3; D: TRBD2; size: .; CDR3: CATSREAGGRDTQYF; DNA: TGTGCCACCAGCAGAGAAGCGGGGGGGCGGGATACGCAGTATTTT
V: TRBV4-1; J: TRBJ1-2; D: .; size: many; CDR3: CASSQGVEVGRGSRGYTF; DNA: TGCGCCAGCAGCCAAGGAGTCGAGGTCGGCAGGGGATCGAGAGGCTACACCTTC